This T cell receptor beta chain was captured in a study of blood T cell repertoires in COVID-19. For the study at large: Whether acute or convalescent, the COVID-19 samples came from the United States, Italy and Spain. Sample material is recorded as cDNA or gDNA derived from T cells, B-cell-depleted T cells, or PBMCs.

In the original workflow: The authors estimated nucleated cell counts from reference gene primer amplification. Measured with immunoSEQ multiplex PCR; TCRdb has only the in-frame clones, and not every one. The V and J calls and the clone size are those of that table, but D and trimming were determined from the DNA. The table shows about 99,000 clones, with around 85% occurring only once. Germline V gives CDR1 SGDLS, CDR2 YYNGEE. The CDR3 covers 16 residues. The ends lost 3 bases at V and 0 bases at J; junction bases unmatched: 8. This clonotype was obtained from a woman older than 75 with active or convalescent COVID-19. The specimen was peripheral blood. The chain joins TRBV9 to TRBJ2-7; 8 nucleotides agree with TRBD1. The CDR3 sequence is CASSEGDRLFSYEQYF. The CDR3 DNA follows: TGTGCCAGCAGCGAGGGGGACAGGTTATTCTCCTACGAGCAGTACTTC.